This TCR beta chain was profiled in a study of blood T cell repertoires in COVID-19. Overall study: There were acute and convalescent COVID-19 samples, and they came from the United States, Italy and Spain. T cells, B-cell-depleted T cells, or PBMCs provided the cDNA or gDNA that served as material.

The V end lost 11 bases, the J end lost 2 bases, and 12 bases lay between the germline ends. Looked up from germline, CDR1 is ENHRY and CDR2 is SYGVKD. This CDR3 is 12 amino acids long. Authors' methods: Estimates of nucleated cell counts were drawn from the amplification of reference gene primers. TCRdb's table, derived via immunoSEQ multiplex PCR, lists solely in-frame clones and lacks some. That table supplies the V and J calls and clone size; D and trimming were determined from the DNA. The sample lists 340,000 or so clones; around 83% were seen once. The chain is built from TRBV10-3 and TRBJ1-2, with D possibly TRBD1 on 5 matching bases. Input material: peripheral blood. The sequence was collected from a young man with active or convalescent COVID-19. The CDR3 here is CASRAGNYGYTF. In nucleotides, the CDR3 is TGTGCCTCAAGGGCAGGGAACTATGGCTACACCTTC.